The TCR beta chain under discussion was sequenced for a study of T-cell memory formation after mild COVID-19. Study background: There were largely donor-specific TCR clusters.

Per germline, CDR1 SGHRS and CDR2 YFSETQ. With 3 bases clipped from V and 9 bases from J, the junction kept 12 bases outside the gene matches. The CDR3 has 15 residues. The sample holds a few counts of this clonotype. Its antigen is currently unknown. Overall study findings and caveats: Memory from before infection featured some responding clones, which suggests cross-reactive memory joined. The main location of contracting CD4+ clones was CM and EM, and that of contracting CD8+ clones was EMRA.

Constant-segment primers were used for 5'RACE, and the resulting TCR alpha and TCR beta cDNA libraries carried sample barcodes and UMIs. MiXCR, applied by TCRdb to the 5' RACE reads, yields one record per CDR3 protein. The repertoire holds a few hundred thousand distinct CDR3 sequences, with approximately 29% as singletons. Material: PBMCs or a T cell subset sorted from them (not recorded which). The genes are TRBV5-1 and TRBJ1-2; 9 bases fit TRBD1. The TCR comes from an adult woman who had mild COVID-19 (a few samples of this study predate the infection). Cell type and time point are not known. The CDR3 sequence is CASSSTSDRGERYTF. In DNA form, the CDR3 reads TGCGCCAGCAGCTCCACCTCGGACAGGGGTGAGCGCTACACCTTC.